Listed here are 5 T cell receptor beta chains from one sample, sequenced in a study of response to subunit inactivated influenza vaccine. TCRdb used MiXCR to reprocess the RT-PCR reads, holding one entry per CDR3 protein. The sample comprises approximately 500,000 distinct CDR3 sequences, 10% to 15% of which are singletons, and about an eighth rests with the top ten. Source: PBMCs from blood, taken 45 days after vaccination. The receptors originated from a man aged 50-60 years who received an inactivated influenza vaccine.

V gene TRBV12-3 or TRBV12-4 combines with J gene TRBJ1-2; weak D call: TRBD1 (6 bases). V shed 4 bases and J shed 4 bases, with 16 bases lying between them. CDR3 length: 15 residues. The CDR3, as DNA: TGTGCCAGCAGTTCCAGACAGGCGGTGGTCTATGGCTACACCTTC. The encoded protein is CASSSRQAVVYGYTF.

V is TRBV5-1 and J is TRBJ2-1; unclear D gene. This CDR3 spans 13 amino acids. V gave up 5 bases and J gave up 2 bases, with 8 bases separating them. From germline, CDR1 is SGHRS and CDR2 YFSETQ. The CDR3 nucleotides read TGCGCCAGCAGACCACCTACCTACAATGAGCAGTTCTTC. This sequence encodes CASRPPTYNEQFF.

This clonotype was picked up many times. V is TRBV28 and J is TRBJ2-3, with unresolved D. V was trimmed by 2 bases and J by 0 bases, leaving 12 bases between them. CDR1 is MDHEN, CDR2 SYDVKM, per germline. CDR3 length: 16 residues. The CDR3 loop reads CASSLEASISTDTQYF. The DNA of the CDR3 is TGTGCCAGCAGTTTAGAGGCCAGCATCAGCACAGATACGCAGTATTTT.

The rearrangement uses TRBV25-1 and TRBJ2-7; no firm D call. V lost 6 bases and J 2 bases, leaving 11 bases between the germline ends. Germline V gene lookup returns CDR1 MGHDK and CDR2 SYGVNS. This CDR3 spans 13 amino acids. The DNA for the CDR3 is TGTGCCAGCAGGGAAGCTGGTACCTACGAGCAGTACTTC. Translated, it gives CASREAGTYEQYF.

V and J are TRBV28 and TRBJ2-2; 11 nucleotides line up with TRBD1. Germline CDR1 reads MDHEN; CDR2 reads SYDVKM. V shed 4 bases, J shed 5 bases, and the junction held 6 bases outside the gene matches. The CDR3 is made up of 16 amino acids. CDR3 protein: CASSSSGTGGTGELFF. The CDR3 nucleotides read TGTGCCAGCAGTTCATCCGGGACAGGGGGGACCGGGGAGCTGTTTTTT. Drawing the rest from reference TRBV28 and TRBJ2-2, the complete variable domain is DVKVTQSSRYLVKRTGEKVFLECVQDMDHENMFWYRQDPGLGLRLIYFSYDVKMKEKGDIPEGYSVSREKKERFSLILESASTNQTSMYLCASSSSGTGGTGELFFGEGSRLTVL.